This section outlines one T cell receptor (beta chain) sequence together with its context. The record originates from a study of cytomegalovirus exposure and HLA in healthy donors. Study-wide context: In a previous analysis, 95 million to 130 million unique TCR beta sequences were found from 150 million to 200 million T cells. Within the Caucasian-associated ancestry cluster were roughly 82% of the 350 to 400 genotyped donors.

The germline V gene has CDR1 SGDLS and CDR2 YYNGEE. The CDR3 runs 15 residues. V was shortened by 4 bases and J by 7 bases, with 21 bases between the two germline ends. The PCR made use of 60 Vbeta and 13 Jbeta primers. Sequencing was performed with immunoSEQ multiplex PCR; in TCRdb, only in-frame clones are kept and a portion is missing. The sample consists of roughly 130,000 clones, 75% to 85% of them appearing once. This rearrangement joins TRBV9 to TRBJ2-7; D is perhaps TRBD2 (5 bases). The sequence came from a man aged 25 to 40 in good health and CMV-seronegative. Specimen: PBMCs. The CDR3 is CASSSAWGVASEQYF. The CDR3 DNA is TGTGCCAGCAGCTCGGCTTGGGGAGTAGCGTCTGAGCAGTACTTC. Complete variable domain (other parts from reference TRBV9 and TRBJ2-7): DSGVTQTPKHLITATGQRVTLRCSPRSGDLSVYWYQQSLDQGLQFLIQYYNGEERAKGNILERFSAQQFPDLHSELNLSSLELGDSALYFCASSSAWGVASEQYFGPGTRLTVT.